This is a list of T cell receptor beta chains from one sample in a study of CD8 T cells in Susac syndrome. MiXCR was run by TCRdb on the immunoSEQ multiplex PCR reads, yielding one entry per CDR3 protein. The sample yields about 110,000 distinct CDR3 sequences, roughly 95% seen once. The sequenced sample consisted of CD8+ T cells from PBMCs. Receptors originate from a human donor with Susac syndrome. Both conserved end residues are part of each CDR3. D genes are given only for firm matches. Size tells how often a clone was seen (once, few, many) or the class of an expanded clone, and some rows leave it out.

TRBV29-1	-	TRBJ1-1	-	TGCAGCGCGCTTCCCCGGGATTTCATGAACACTGAAGCTTTCTTT	CSALPRDFMNTEAFF
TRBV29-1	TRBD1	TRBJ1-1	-	TGCAGCGTTGAAGTCCCGGACAGGGCATCTGAAGCTTTCTTT	CSVEVPDRASEAFF
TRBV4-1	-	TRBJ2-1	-	TGCGCCAGCAGCCAAGAGGTCGGGGACAATGAGCAGTTCTTC	CASSQEVGDNEQFF
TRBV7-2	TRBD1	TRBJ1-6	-	TGTGCCAGCATCGCCGGGACAGGGGGCTCACCCCTCCACTTT	CASIAGTGGSPLHF
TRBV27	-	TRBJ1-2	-	TGTGCCAGCAGTTCCCAAGGTAGTGGCTACACCTTC	CASSSQGSGYTF
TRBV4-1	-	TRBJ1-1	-	TGCGCCAGCAGCCAAGGCGGGTACACTGAAGCTTTCTTT	CASSQGGYTEAFF
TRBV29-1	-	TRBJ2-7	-	TGCAGCGTTGTGTGGGGGGCGACGTACGAGCAGTACTTC	CSVVWGATYEQYF
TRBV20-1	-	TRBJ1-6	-	TGCAGTGCTGGAACTAATTCACCCCTCCACTTT	CSAGTNSPLHF
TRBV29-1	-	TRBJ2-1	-	TGCAGCGTTCTGCAGGGTGGAACCTACAATGAGCAGTTCTTC	CSVLQGGTYNEQFF
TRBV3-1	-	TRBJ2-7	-	TGTGCCAGCAGCCACGGCTCCAGGGGCTCCTACGAGCAGTACTTC	CASSHGSRGSYEQYF
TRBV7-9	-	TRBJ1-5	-	TGTGCCAGCAGCGACACTGGGAGGGGCGGGAATCAGCCCCAGCATTTT	CASSDTGRGGNQPQHF
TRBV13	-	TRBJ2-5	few	TGTGCCAGCAGCTTAGAGGCAGGGCAAGAGACCCAGTACTTC	CASSLEAGQETQYF
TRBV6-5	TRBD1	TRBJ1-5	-	TGTGCCAGCAGTTACTCCGGACAGGGTGGAGAGCCCCAGCATTTT	CASSYSGQGGEPQHF
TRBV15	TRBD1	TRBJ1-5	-	TGTGCCACCAGCAGAGCGCTAACAGGGGATCAGCCCCAGCATTTT	CATSRALTGDQPQHF
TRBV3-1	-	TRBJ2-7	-	TGTGCCAGCAGCCAGGGGCAAGAATCCTACGAGCAGTACTTC	CASSQGQESYEQYF
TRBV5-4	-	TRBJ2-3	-	TGTGCCAGCAGCTTGGGCGCTGGAAATACAGATACGCAGTATTTT	CASSLGAGNTDTQYF
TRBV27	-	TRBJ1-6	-	TGTGCCAGCAGCCCGCAAGGTTCACCCCTCCACTTT	CASSPQGSPLHF
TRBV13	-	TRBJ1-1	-	TGTGCCAGCAGCTTACGGGTCAGCAACTTATTCTTGAACACTGAAGCTTTCTTT	CASSLRVSNLFLNTEAFF
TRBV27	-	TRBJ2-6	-	TGTGCCAGCAGTTTAAATAGGGCCAACGTCCTGACTTTC	CASSLNRANVLTF
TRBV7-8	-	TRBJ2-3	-	TGTGCCAGCAGCCTCAGGAAGGGGAGCACAGATACGCAGTATTTT	CASSLRKGSTDTQYF
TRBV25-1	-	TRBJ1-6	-	TGTGCCAGCAGTGAATATAAGGGAGGGGTCGACAATTCACCCCTCCACTTT	CASSEYKGGVDNSPLHF
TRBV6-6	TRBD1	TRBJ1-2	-	TGTGCCAGCAGTCCCACTGACAGGGGGTTTAACTATGGCTACACCTTC	CASSPTDRGFNYGYTF
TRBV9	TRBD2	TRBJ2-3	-	TGTGCCAGCAGCGGGACTAGCGGGGTGGATACGCAGTATTTT	CASSGTSGVDTQYF
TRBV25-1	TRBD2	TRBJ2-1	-	TGTGCCAGCAGGCGGGGGGCGGATGAGCAGTTCTTC	CASRRGADEQFF
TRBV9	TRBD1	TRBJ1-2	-	TGTGCCAGCAGCGTGGGCAGGGGGTCGTCCATCTATGGCTACACCTTC	CASSVGRGSSIYGYTF